Below, one TCR beta chain is given with its context. A multiplex PCR was run with 60 Vbeta primers and 13 Jbeta primers. Libraries were prepared by immunoSEQ multiplex PCR; TCRdb keeps only in-frame clonotypes and omits some of them. The sample lists roughly 180,000 clones, about 83% occurring once. Germline CDR1 is SGHRS and CDR2 is YFSETQ. This CDR3 is built from 15 residues. J lost 1 base, V lost 4 bases, and 5 bases had no gene match. The sample comes from a study of cytomegalovirus exposure and HLA in healthy donors. Input material: PBMCs. This receptor was taken from a woman younger than 45 in good health and CMV-seropositive. The chain joins TRBV5-1 to TRBJ2-4; 7 bases fit TRBD1. The CDR3 reads CASSADRFAKNIQYF. CDR3 DNA sequence: TGCGCCAGCAGCGCGGACAGGTTCGCCAAAAACATTCAGTACTTC.